Listed here is a single TCR beta chain. This clone has just one count. Which antigen it targets is not known. One base away there is no much larger clone; base qualities are not given. TCRbeta CDR3 regions were amplified from genomic DNA using the immunoSEQ Assay, a bias-controlled multiplex PCR. Regarding the original processing steps: The number of nucleated cells in each sample was estimated by amplification of reference gene primers within the assay. To quantify the absolute abundance of each unique TCRbeta CDR3 rearrangement, sequence reads were collapsed and filtered. For each sample, productive Simpson clonality was calculated by taking the square root of Simpson's diversity index across productive rearrangements. TCRdb carries this immuneACCESS record with in-frame sequences only. Its versions omit some clonotypes, under half of them owing to an unresolved V gene in the studies checked, with the rest unexplained. The DNA was the basis for D and trimming; V, J and clone size are from that table. Counted in this sample were roughly 180,000 clones; roughly 78% of them appeared once. The ten biggest clones cover approximately 7.6% of the sample.

This sample is part of a study of blood T cell repertoires in COVID-19 (dated by TCRdb to 2020 to 2021). Notes on the research overall: The collaborator samples originated in the United States, Italy and Spain and spanned the acute and convalescent phases of COVID-19. Where HLA class I and class II types were available, the types were taken from metadata supplied by the sample provider, not from assay-based typing. Nearly every sample came with metadata listing a de-identified subject ID, COVID-19 status, age in years and sex. The dataset comprised deeply sampled blood TCRbeta repertoires from subjects exposed to, actively infected with, or recovered from COVID-19. The repertoires were released in a freely available public database intended as a resource for research on the immune response to SARS-CoV-2. The prospective study material was composed of cDNA or gDNA derived from T cells, B-cell-depleted T cells, or PBMCs. Samples came from the ongoing ImmuneRACE study (first 160 participants) plus 1,254 subjects from 6 global collaborators. The paper's findings and limits, for the study overall: The amount of clinical and demographic metadata varied by source and participant and was provided uncurated.

Based on the germline V gene, the CDR1 and CDR2 sequences are SGHTA and FQGNSA. Clipping removes 5 bases from V and 13 bases from J, with 8 as the unmatched junction base count. Including the terminal cysteine and phenylalanine, the CDR3 comprises 12 residues. CDR3 DNA is the only sequence kept; it has 36 bases, read in frame from the first base. At one collaborating source in Seattle, patients were enrolled during active infection and were followed longitudinally through the course of disease. Collaborating institutions collected whole blood in K2EDTA tubes following their own protocols. Collaborator samples were shipped for TCRbeta analysis as frozen whole blood, isolated PBMCs, or DNA extracted from either sample type.

The origin of this receptor is a woman aged 60-75 years with COVID-19, enrolled during active disease. The sample consisted of peripheral blood. The rearrangement combines TRBV7-2 with TRBJ2-3, with 8 junctional bases fitting TRBD2. The sequenced DNA: TGTGCCAGCAGCCCCGGGAGGGGGGGGGAGTATTTT. This encodes CASSPGRGGEYF.